By frequency in the sample, the clone carrying this TCR beta chain is medium-sized. The antigen remains undetermined. Stated treatment: approximately 10-day PBMC culture with coronavirus spike peptide pools or control peptides (ViraFEST assay). This sample is part of a study of vaccination and CD4 T cells after COVID-19. Across the study: From HCoV-229E, HCoV-OC43, HCoV-NL63 and SARS-CoV-2, overlapping spike peptides were used to stimulate the cells.

Broader study findings: For convalescent patients, 304 of the 307 vaccine-specific clones analyzed were classified as spike mono-reactive.

An Oncomine TCR Beta short-read assay was used to sequence the DNA from cultured CD4+ T cells. It was from cultured CD4+ T cells that genomic DNA was extracted. TCRdb ran MiXCR on the PCR reads and lists one entry per CDR3 protein. The sample records more than 9,000 distinct CDR3 sequences, less than 50% being singletons. V shed 2 bases and J shed 1 base, with 5 bases lying between them. The germline V gene has CDR1 KGHSH and CDR2 LQKENI. This CDR3 is 13 amino acids long. Source material: CD4+ T cells from blood, cultured in vitro. V and J are TRBV18 and TRBJ2-5; no firm D call. The clonotype comes from a human donor who had recovered from COVID-19. CDR3 sequence (DNA): TGTGCCAGCTCACCAACCCCCCAAGAGACCCAGTACTTC. It yields the protein CASSPTPQETQYF.